This T cell receptor (beta chain) was recorded in a study of blood T cells in healthy people across ages. The CDR3 length is 17 residues. CDR1 and CDR2 from the germline V gene are DFQATT and SNEGSKA (reference sequence). With 1 base clipped from V and 5 bases from J, the junction kept 11 bases outside the gene matches. This clonotype was seen more than once but under ten times. Then a second PCR, running roughly 6 to 12 cycles, was carried out with a sample-barcoded 5' primer and a J-beta primer mix. MiXCR, run by TCRdb on the 5' RACE reads, gives a single entry per CDR3 protein. The sample has 720,000 or so distinct CDR3 sequences; over 40% are singletons.

The receptor comes from a man older than 75 in good health. The sequenced sample was blood. V is TRBV20-1 and J is TRBJ2-2; 9 nucleotides agree with TRBD1. CDR3 in DNA: TGCAGTGCTAGAGTCGGGACAGGGACTAAAAAGACCGGGGAGCTGTTTTTT. Residues: CSARVGTGTKKTGELFF.